The 9 T cell receptor beta chains in this list originate from one sample, sequenced in a study of T cell changes during pregnancy in multiple sclerosis. Produced via immunoSEQ multiplex PCR; TCRdb's table is partial and in-frame only. The data contain 85,000 to 120,000 clones, around 90% of them singletons. The input for sequencing was peripheral blood, taken after pregnancy. The source of these receptors is a female donor with multiple sclerosis, enrolled in a pregnancy study.

The gene calls are TRBV4-1 and TRBJ1-5, with 7 bases matching TRBD1. The germline CDR1 and CDR2 sequences are MGHRA and YSYEKL. The V segment lost 4 bases and the J segment 7 bases; nucleotides outside the gene matches: 10. The CDR3 extends over 15 amino acids. CDR3 nucleotide sequence: TGCGCCAGCAGCCCTACTCAGGGGGGCGAGCAGCCCCAGCATTTT. Translation gives CASSPTQGGEQPQHF.

The rearrangement uses TRBV2 and TRBJ2-1; D is unresolved. The CDR3 length is 15 residues. Germline CDR1 SNHLY, CDR2 FYNNEI. With 6 bases removed from V and 0 bases from J, the gap between germline ends came to 12 bases. CDR3 sequence (DNA): TGTGCCAGCAGGGCCACTTCTAGCTCCTACAATGAGCAGTTCTTC. This encodes CASRATSSSYNEQFF.

The sample holds one count of this clone. This chain uses TRBV7-9 with TRBJ1-1; D remains ambiguous. The V gene's germline CDR1 is SEHNR and CDR2 FQNEAQ (reference sequence). The CDR3 is 12 amino acids. Trimming took 6 bases from V and 11 from J, leaving 16 bases between them. The CDR3 DNA sequence: TGTGCCAGCAGTTTTTTTGACACGTCGGCTTTCTTT. This codes for CASSFFDTSAFF.

The chain uses TRBV10-3 and TRBJ1-1; no clear D. V was trimmed by 2 bases and J by 4 bases, leaving 11 bases between them. This CDR3 has 14 amino acids. Germline values: CDR1 ENHRY, CDR2 SYGVKD. In DNA form, the CDR3 reads TGTGCCATCAGTGAGCGGGGTGAGACCACTGAAGCTTTCTTT. It translates to CAISERGETTEAFF.

J is TRBJ1-1 and V is TRBV5-4; a possible D gene is TRBD1 (5 bases). This CDR3 is 14 amino acids long. Germline V lookup: CDR1 SGHNT, CDR2 YYREEE (reference sequence). Trimming shortened V by 3 bases and J by 0 bases, and 9 bases separated the two germline ends. The CDR3 DNA is TGTGCCAGCAGCTCCCGCAGGGTGAACACTGAAGCTTTCTTT. Translated, it gives CASSSRRVNTEAFF. Full variable domain (remainder filled in from reference TRBV5-4 and TRBJ1-1): ETGVTQSPTHLIKTRGQQVTLRCSSQSGHNTVSWYQQALGQGPQFIFQYYREEENGRGNFPPRFSGLQFPNYSSELNVNALELDDSALYLCASSSRRVNTEAFFGQGTRLTVV.

CDR3 bases: TGCGCCAGCAGCCAAGGTAGCGGGAGTTACGAGCAGTACTTC. Translation gives CASSQGSGSYEQYF. The chain is built from TRBV4-1 and TRBJ2-7; 9 bases map to TRBD2. The CDR3 loop spans 14 amino acids. The trim removed 1 base at V and 4 bases at J, leaving 2 bases unmatched. The germline CDR1 and CDR2 sequences are MGHRA and YSYEKL.

Of note for this clone: Other nucleotide sequences from this sample produce the same CDR3. The chain has TRBV19 and TRBJ1-5; D perhaps matches TRBD1 (6 bases). Germline CDR1 and CDR2: LNHDA and SQIVND (reference sequence). The CDR3 extends over 14 amino acids. Trimming took 5 bases from V and 4 from J, leaving 12 bases between them. The CDR3 is CASSRGGGNQPQHF. CDR3 nucleotides: TGTGCCAGTAGTCGGGGGGGCGGAAATCAGCCCCAGCATTTT.

The J gene is TRBJ1-2, the V gene TRBV6-5; 8 nucleotides align to TRBD1. The germline V gene encodes CDR1 MNHEY and CDR2 SVGAGI. The CDR3 totals 15 residues. V lost 2 bases and J lost 4; bases outside the gene matches: 6. CDR3: CASSYQGARSYGYTF. The DNA for the CDR3 is TGTGCCAGCAGTTACCAGGGGGCGCGAAGCTATGGCTACACCTTC.

V is TRBV28 and J is TRBJ1-1, with D unclear. The CDR3 has 13 amino acids. Trimming pared 3 bases from V and 6 bases from J, leaving 11 bases between. Germline-derived CDR1 and CDR2 are MDHEN and SYDVKM. The CDR3 nucleotides read TGTGCCAGCAGTTTGCATATATCGGCTGAAGCTTTCTTT. It is translated as CASSLHISAEAFF.